The following is a T cell receptor beta chain sequence with its context. Germline V lookup: CDR1 MNHEY, CDR2 SMNVEV (reference sequence). The CDR3 has 15 residues. With 6 bases clipped from V and 0 bases from J, the junction kept 2 bases outside the gene matches. This sample was taken from a study of identical twins. TCRdb independently ran MiXCR on the 5' RACE reads; one entry per CDR3 protein. The sample has roughly 1,500,000 distinct CDR3 sequences, about 32% seen once. The sequenced sample was cord blood. The clonotype originates from a newborn girl in good health. V is TRBV27 and J is TRBJ1-4; 9 nucleotides agree with TRBD1. CDR3 sequence: CASRGQGATNEKLFF. In DNA, the CDR3 is TGTGCCAGCAGGGGACAGGGTGCAACTAATGAAAAACTGTTTTTT.